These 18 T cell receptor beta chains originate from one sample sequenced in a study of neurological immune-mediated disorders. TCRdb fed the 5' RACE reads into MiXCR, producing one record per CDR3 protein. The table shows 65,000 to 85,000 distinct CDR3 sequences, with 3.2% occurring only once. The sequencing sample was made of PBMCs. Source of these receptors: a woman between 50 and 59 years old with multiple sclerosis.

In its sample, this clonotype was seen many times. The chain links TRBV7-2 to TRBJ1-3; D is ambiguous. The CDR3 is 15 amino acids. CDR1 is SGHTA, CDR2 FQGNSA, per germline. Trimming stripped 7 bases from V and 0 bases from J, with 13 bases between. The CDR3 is CASNPDGYSGNTIYF. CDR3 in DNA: TGTGCCAGCAACCCTGACGGATACTCTGGAAACACCATATATTTT.

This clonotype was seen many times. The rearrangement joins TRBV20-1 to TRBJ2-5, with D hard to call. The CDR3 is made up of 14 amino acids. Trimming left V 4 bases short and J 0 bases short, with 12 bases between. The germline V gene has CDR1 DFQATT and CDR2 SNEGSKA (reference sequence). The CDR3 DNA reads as TGCAGTGCTATAAACGGCTACTACCAAGAGACCCAGTACTTC. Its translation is CSAINGYYQETQYF.

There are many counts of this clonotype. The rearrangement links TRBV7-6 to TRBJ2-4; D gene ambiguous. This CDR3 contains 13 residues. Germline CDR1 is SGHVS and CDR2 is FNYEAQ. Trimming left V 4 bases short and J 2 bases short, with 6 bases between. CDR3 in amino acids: CASSSGPKNIQYF. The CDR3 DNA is TGTGCCAGCAGCTCCGGTCCCAAAAACATTCAGTACTTC.

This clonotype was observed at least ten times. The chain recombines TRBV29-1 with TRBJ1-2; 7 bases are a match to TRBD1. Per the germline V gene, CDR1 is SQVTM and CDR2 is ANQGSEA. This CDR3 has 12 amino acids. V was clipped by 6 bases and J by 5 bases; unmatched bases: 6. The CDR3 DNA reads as TGCAGCGTCATGACAGGGCGTTATGGCTACACCTTC. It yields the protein CSVMTGRYGYTF.

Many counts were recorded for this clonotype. The CDR3 is CASSFSGAVSYEQYV. DNA for the CDR3: TGTGCCAGCAGCTTTTCGGGGGCCGTTTCCTACGAGCAGTACGTC. The chain recombines TRBV7-2 with TRBJ2-7; D could derive from TRBD1 or TRBD2 (6 bases each). The CDR3 sequence is 15 residues long. The germline CDR1 and CDR2 sequences are SGHTA and FQGNSA. Deletions cut 3 bases from V and 1 base from J, with 13 bases between.

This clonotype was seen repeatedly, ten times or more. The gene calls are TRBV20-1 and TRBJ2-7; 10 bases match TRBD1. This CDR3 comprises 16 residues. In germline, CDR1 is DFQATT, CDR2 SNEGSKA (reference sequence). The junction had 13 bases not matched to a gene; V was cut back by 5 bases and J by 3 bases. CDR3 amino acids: CSAPKVDRGRFYEQYV. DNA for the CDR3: TGCAGTGCTCCAAAGGTCGACAGGGGGCGATTCTACGAGCAGTACGTC.

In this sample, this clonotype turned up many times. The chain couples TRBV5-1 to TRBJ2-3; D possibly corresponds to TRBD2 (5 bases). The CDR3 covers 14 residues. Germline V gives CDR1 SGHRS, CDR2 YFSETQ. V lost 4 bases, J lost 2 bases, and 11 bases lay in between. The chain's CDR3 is CASSGERNTDTQYF. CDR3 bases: TGCGCCAGCAGCGGGGAGCGGAACACAGATACGCAGTATTTT.

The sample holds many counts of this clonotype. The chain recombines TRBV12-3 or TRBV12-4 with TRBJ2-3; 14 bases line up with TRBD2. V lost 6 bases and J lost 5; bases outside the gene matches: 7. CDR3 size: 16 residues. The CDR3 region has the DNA TGTGCCAGCAGCGCTGGACTAGCGGGGGGTGAAGATACGCAGTATTTT. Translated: CASSAGLAGGEDTQYF.

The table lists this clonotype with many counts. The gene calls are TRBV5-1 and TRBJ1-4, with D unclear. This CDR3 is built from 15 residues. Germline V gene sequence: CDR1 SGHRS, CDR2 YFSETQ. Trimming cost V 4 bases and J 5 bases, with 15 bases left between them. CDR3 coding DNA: TGCGCCAGCAGCCTGACCCGGACGGGAAATGAAAAACTGTTTTTT. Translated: CASSLTRTGNEKLFF.

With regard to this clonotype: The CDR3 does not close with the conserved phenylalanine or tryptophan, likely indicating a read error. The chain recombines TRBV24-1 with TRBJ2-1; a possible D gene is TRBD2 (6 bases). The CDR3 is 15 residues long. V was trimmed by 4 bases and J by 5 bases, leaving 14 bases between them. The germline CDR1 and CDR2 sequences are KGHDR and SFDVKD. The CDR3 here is CATSDPSTRDNEQFN. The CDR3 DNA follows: TGTGCCACCAGTGACCCCTCGACTAGAGACAATGAGCAGTTCAAC.

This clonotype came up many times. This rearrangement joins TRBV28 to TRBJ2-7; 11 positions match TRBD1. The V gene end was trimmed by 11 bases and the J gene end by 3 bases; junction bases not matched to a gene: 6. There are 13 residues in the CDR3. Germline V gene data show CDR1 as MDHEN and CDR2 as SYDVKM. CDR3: CAGGTGGNYEQYF. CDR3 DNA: TGTGCCGGGGGGACAGGGGGTAACTACGAGCAGTACTTC.

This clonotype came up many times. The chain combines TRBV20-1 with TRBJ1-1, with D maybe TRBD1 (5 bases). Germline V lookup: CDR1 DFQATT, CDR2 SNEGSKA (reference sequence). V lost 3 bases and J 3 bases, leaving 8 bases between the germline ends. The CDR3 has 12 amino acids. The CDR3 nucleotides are TGCAGTGCTAGTTTGGGGGACACTGAAGCTTTCTTT. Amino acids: CSASLGDTEAFF.

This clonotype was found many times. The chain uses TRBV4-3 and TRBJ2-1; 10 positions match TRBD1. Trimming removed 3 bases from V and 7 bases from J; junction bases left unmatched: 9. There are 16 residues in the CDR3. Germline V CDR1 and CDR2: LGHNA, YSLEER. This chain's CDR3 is CASSQAGQGNGNEQFF. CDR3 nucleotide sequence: TGCGCCAGCAGCCAGGCGGGACAGGGGAATGGAAATGAGCAGTTCTTC.

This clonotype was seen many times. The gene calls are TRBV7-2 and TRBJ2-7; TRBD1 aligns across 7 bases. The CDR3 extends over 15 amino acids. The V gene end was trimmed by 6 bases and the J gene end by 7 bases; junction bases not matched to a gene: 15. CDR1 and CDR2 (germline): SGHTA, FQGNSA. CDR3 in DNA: TGTGCCAGCAGAAACGACAGGGTTCTAGATCGGGAGCAGTACTTC. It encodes CASRNDRVLDREQYF.

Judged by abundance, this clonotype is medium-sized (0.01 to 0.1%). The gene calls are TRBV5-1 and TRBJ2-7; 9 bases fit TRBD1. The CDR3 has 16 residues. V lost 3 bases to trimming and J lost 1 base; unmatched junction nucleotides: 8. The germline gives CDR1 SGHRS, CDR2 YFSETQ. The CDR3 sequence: CASSSTGGVKSYEQYF. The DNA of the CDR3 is TGCGCCAGCAGCTCCACAGGGGGCGTGAAGTCCTACGAGCAGTACTTC.

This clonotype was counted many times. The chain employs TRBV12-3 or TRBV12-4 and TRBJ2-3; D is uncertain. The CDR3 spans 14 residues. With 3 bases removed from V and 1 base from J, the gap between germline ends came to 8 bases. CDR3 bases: TGTGCCAGCAGTTTCAACGCGGGCACAGATACGCAGTATTTT. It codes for CASSFNAGTDTQYF.

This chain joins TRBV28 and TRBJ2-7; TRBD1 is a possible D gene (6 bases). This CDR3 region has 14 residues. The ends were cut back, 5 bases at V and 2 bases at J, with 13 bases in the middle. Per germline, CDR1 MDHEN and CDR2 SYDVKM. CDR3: CASSALDRTYEQYF. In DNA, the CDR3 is TGTGCCAGCAGTGCCCTCGACAGGACCTACGAGCAGTACTTC.

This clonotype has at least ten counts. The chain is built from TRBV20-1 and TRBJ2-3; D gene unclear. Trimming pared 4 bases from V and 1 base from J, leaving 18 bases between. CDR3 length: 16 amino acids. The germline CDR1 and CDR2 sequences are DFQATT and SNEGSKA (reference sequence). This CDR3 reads CSAIGRGRVGTDTQYF. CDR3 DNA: TGCAGTGCTATCGGCCGTGGCCGGGTCGGCACAGATACGCAGTATTTT.